A single sample gave rise to the 25 T cell receptor beta chains below, sequenced in a study of T cell repertoires in cytomegalovirus infection. These receptors have no known antigen. MiXCR, run by TCRdb on the reads, gives a single entry per CDR3 protein. The sample shows under 200,000 distinct CDR3 sequences, about 20% of them seen only once. The source material was CD8+ T cells from cultured PBMCs, sampled from culture after CMV antigen stimulation. Receptors originate from a human donor in good health (CMV status not recorded). Some clones in this sample may be carry-over from other donors' samples.

This chain uses TRBV4-1 with TRBJ1-5; weak D call: TRBD1 (6 bases). Germline lookup yields CDR1 MGHRA and CDR2 YSYEKL. CDR3 length: 16 amino acids. V was trimmed by 0 bases and J by 5 bases, leaving 14 bases between them. CDR3 loop: CASSQEQGGTYQPQHF. Written as DNA, the CDR3 is TGCGCCAGCAGCCAAGAACAGGGAGGCACCTATCAGCCCCAGCATTTT.

This clonotype was detected a few times. The chain recombines TRBV6-5 with TRBJ1-2; the match to TRBD1 covers 7 bases. V shed 2 bases and J 5 bases; nucleotides not matched to a gene: 11. The CDR3 is 16 residues long. Germline CDR1 is MNHEY and CDR2 is SVGAGI. Here the CDR3 DNA reads TGTGCCAGCAGTTACACGCCGGGACAGTCAATATATGGCTACACCTTC. Its translation is CASSYTPGQSIYGYTF.

This clonotype was seen a handful of times. The rearrangement joins TRBV2 to TRBJ1-2, with D perhaps TRBD1 (6 bases). The CDR3 length is 16 residues. V lost 3 bases, J lost 1 base, and 15 bases lay in between. Germline CDR1 reads SNHLY; CDR2 reads FYNNEI. CDR3 in DNA: TGTGCCAGCAGTGATTACAGGGCCAGTAGTAACTATGGCTACACCTTC. Translating it yields CASSDYRASSNYGYTF. The variable domain in full, with the rest retrieved from reference TRBV2 and TRBJ1-2, is EPEVTQTPSHQVTQMGQEVILRCVPISNHLYFYWYRQILGQKVEFLVSFYNNEISEKSEIFDDQFSVERPDGSNFTLKIRSTKLEDSAMYFCASSDYRASSNYGYTFGSGTRLTVV.

The rearrangement links TRBV7-9 to TRBJ2-5; 11 bases align to TRBD2. V dropped 4 bases and J dropped 3; count of bases not matched to a gene: 1. The CDR3 loop spans 14 amino acids. Germline CDR1 reads SEHNR; CDR2 reads FQNEAQ (reference sequence). CDR3 amino acids: CASSSSGGKETQYF. In nucleotides, the CDR3 is TGTGCCAGCAGCTCTAGCGGGGGGAAAGAGACCCAGTACTTC.

The chain is built from TRBV11-2 and TRBJ1-4; 7 bases map to TRBD1. CDR1 is SGHAT and CDR2 is FQNNGV in the germline V gene. This CDR3 has 17 residues. The junction had 16 bases not matched to a gene; V was cut back by 5 bases and J by 7 bases. The CDR3 DNA reads TGTGCCAGCAGCCCGACACAAGACAGGGCGGGAGGTGAAAAACTGTTTTTT. This codes for CASSPTQDRAGGEKLFF.

CDR3: CASSYNGYEQYF. The CDR3 nucleotides are TGTGCCAGCAGTTACAATGGCTACGAGCAGTACTTC. The V and J genes are TRBV28 and TRBJ2-7; D remains ambiguous. Trimming shortened V by 4 bases and J by 3 bases, and 7 bases separated the two germline ends. This CDR3 comprises 12 residues. The germline gives CDR1 MDHEN, CDR2 SYDVKM.

V gene TRBV7-8 combines with J gene TRBJ2-3, with TRBD1 matching 9 bases. In germline, CDR1 is SGHVS, CDR2 FQNEAQ. CDR3 length: 16 amino acids. V lost 1 base to trimming and J lost 6 bases; unmatched junction nucleotides: 8. CDR3 amino acids: CASSLEAAGTGDTQYF. The CDR3 region has the DNA TGTGCCAGCAGCTTAGAGGCGGCGGGGACAGGGGATACGCAGTATTTT.

As concerns this clonotype: Possible read error: a much larger clone is one base away. The chain combines TRBV27 with TRBJ2-7; unclear D gene. The germline gives CDR1 MNHEY, CDR2 SMNVEV (reference sequence). The V gene lost 0 bases and the J gene lost 5 bases, with 11 bases spanning the gap. CDR3 length: 14 residues. CDR3 DNA: TGTGCCAGCAGTTTATCTGTCGGAACCGACGAGCAGTACTTC. It codes for CASSLSVGTDEQYF.

V is TRBV7-9 and J is TRBJ2-1, with TRBD2 matching over 11 bases. This CDR3 has 14 amino acids. CDR1 SEHNR and CDR2 FQNEAQ come from the germline V gene (reference sequence). V shed 7 bases, J shed 3 bases, and the junction held 2 bases outside the gene matches. The CDR3 spells CASKLAGGYNEQFF. The DNA of the CDR3 is TGTGCCAGCAAGCTAGCGGGGGGCTACAATGAGCAGTTCTTC.

This clonotype has just a few counts. CDR3 region: CASSLGVSVNTEAFF. As DNA, the CDR3 is TGTGCCAGCAGCTTAGGAGTTTCCGTGAACACTGAAGCTTTCTTT. The chain joins TRBV7-2 to TRBJ1-1; D gene ambiguous. Germline V gene data show CDR1 as SGHTA and CDR2 as FQGNSA. The CDR3 consists of 15 residues. V lost 1 base and J lost 0, with 9 bases in between.

This clonotype has more than one count but fewer than ten. This chain connects TRBV7-2 to TRBJ1-6, with 9 positions matching TRBD1. CDR1 is SGHTA and CDR2 is FQGNSA in the germline V gene. This CDR3 contains 15 residues. Trimming cost V 4 bases and J 10 bases; bases outside gene matches: 8. The CDR3 nucleotides read TGTGCCAGCAGCTCCTCGGGACAGGGTAACTCACCCCTCCACTTT. Residues: CASSSSGQGNSPLHF.

The CDR3 bases are TGTGCCAGCAAGCAGGAGTCCGCAGATACGCAGTATTTT. Its translation: CASKQESADTQYF. The rearrangement uses TRBV6-5 and TRBJ2-3; the D is unclear. CDR1 is MNHEY and CDR2 is SVGAGI in the germline V gene. CDR3 length: 13 amino acids. The germline V and J ends were trimmed by 7 bases and 4 bases, with 12 bases remaining between them.

This clonotype occurred a few times. The J gene is TRBJ2-7, the V gene TRBV7-9; D is uncertain. CDR3 size: 14 residues. The ends were cut back, 5 bases at V and 2 bases at J, with 13 bases in the middle. Germline assignment: CDR1 SEHNR and CDR2 FQNEAQ (reference sequence). CDR3 sequence reads: CASSLPLTPYEQYF. For the CDR3, the DNA is TGTGCCAGCAGCCTACCGCTCACTCCCTACGAGCAGTACTTC.

This clonotype appeared many times. The chain combines TRBV12-3 or TRBV12-4 with TRBJ1-1, with 8 positions matching TRBD1. This CDR3 is 15 amino acids long. The J segment lost 3 bases and the V segment lost 6 bases, leaving 9 bases of the junction unmatched. The CDR3 reads CASSSGGSGYTEAFF. The CDR3, as DNA: TGTGCCAGCAGCTCAGGGGGCTCTGGGTACACTGAAGCTTTCTTT.

This clonotype was recorded a few times. The V gene is TRBV7-2, the J gene TRBJ2-3; tentative D call: TRBD1 (6 bases). Per germline, CDR1 SGHTA and CDR2 FQGNSA. V was cut by 1 base and J by 0 bases, with 11 bases left in between. There are 16 residues in the CDR3. In DNA, the CDR3 is TGTGCCAGCAGCTTAGTACCGGACAGAAGCACAGATACGCAGTATTTT. This encodes CASSLVPDRSTDTQYF.

The rearrangement joins TRBV11-2 to TRBJ2-7, with TRBD1 matching over 10 bases. Germline V gene data show CDR1 as SGHAT and CDR2 as FQNNGV. This CDR3 is built from 16 residues. Trimming at V came to 5 bases and at J to 3 bases, leaving 10 bases not matched to a gene. CDR3 region: CASSIPDRGSSYEQYF. CDR3 DNA sequence: TGTGCCAGCAGCATACCGGACAGGGGGAGTAGCTACGAGCAGTACTTC.

This clonotype showed up just a few times. The rearrangement joins TRBV6-2 or TRBV6-3 to TRBJ1-2, with D unresolved. The CDR3 sequence is 16 residues long. Germline CDR1 reads MNHEY; CDR2 reads SVGEGT. V gave up 7 bases and J gave up 5 bases, with 23 bases separating them. CDR3 nucleotides: TGTGCCAGCACCCCTAATTGGACGGCCAATCGATATGGCTACACCTTC. Residues: CASTPNWTANRYGYTF.

V gene TRBV20-1 combines with J gene TRBJ2-3, with 8 bases identical to TRBD2. This CDR3 comprises 15 residues. The germline CDR1 and CDR2 sequences are DFQATT and SNEGSKA (reference sequence). The trim removed 1 base at V and 0 bases at J, leaving 3 bases unmatched. CDR3 DNA: TGCAGTGCTAGAGTTATAGCGGGAAGCACAGATACGCAGTATTTT. Protein: CSARVIAGSTDTQYF.

This sequence joins TRBV7-9 and TRBJ2-3; no firm D call. The CDR3 loop spans 12 amino acids. Germline-derived CDR1 and CDR2 are SEHNR and FQNEAQ (reference sequence). Between the trimmed V and J ends, which lost 4 bases and 6 bases, there was a span of 8 bases. CDR3 loop: CASSSLDDTQYF. CDR3 in DNA: TGTGCCAGCAGCTCTTTAGACGATACGCAGTATTTT.

This chain links TRBV12-3 or TRBV12-4 with TRBJ2-3, with 7 nucleotides matching TRBD1. This CDR3 spans 14 amino acids. V shed 5 bases and J 0 bases; nucleotides not matched to a gene: 2. The CDR3: CASSDRVSTDTQYF. The CDR3 nucleotides read TGTGCCAGCAGTGACAGGGTTAGCACAGATACGCAGTATTTT.

This clonotype was seen a few times. The chain couples TRBV20-1 to TRBJ1-2; tentative D call: TRBD1 (5 bases). The V end lost 5 bases, the J end lost 7 bases, and 14 bases lay between the germline ends. The length of the CDR3 is 12 residues. Germline assignment: CDR1 DFQATT and CDR2 SNEGSKA (reference sequence). The CDR3 DNA reads TGCAGTGCTCGTCAGGGTTTTAGTGGCTACACCTTC. Translation: CSARQGFSGYTF.

V is TRBV7-8 and J is TRBJ1-1, with D unclear. The V gene's germline CDR1 is SGHVS and CDR2 FQNEAQ. CDR3 length: 13 residues. V gave up 5 bases and J gave up 3 bases, with 10 bases separating them. CDR3 protein: CASSPEVYTEAFF. DNA for the CDR3: TGTGCCAGCAGCCCCGAAGTGTACACTGAAGCTTTCTTT.

J is TRBJ2-3 and V is TRBV10-3; weak D call: TRBD2 (6 bases). In germline, CDR1 is ENHRY, CDR2 SYGVKD. V lost 0 bases and J lost 2, with 12 bases in between. The CDR3 totals 16 residues. CDR3 coding DNA: TGTGCCATCAGTGAGTCGGTTAGCGGAATCACAGATACGCAGTATTTT. Translating gives CAISESVSGITDTQYF.

This sequence joins TRBV11-2 and TRBJ2-7, with no clear D. Germline V gives CDR1 SGHAT, CDR2 FQNNGV. Trimming took 5 bases from V and 3 from J, leaving 14 bases between them. The CDR3 is 14 amino acids. Here the CDR3 DNA reads TGTGCCAGCAGCCTTTCGAAGGACCGCTACGAGCAGTACTTC. Its translation is CASSLSKDRYEQYF.

CDR3 DNA sequence: TGTGCTAGTGGTTTCGTCAGGGAAGCTTTCTTT. Its protein product is CASGFVREAFF. The chain couples TRBV12-5 to TRBJ1-1; D call uncertain. The CDR3 is 11 residues long. From germline, CDR1 is LGHNT and CDR2 FRNRAP. The V end was cut by 3 bases, the J end by 8 bases, with 7 bases between.